Here is one TCR beta chain with its context. What it binds is unknown. The record originates from a study of cytomegalovirus exposure and HLA in healthy donors. Study conclusions and caveats: Being productive about 90% or about 30% of the time was typical of most TCR beta V segments in an earlier analysis. Reportedly, diagnosis of cytomegalovirus status by the classifier showed high specificity and sensitivity.

The PCR made use of 60 Vbeta and 13 Jbeta primers. Data came from immunoSEQ multiplex PCR; TCRdb stores just in-frame clones and leaves some out. Of around 120,000 clones in the sample, about 10% are singletons; the top ten hold 2.5% to 3.5%. The trim removed 4 bases at V and 7 bases at J, leaving 5 bases unmatched. CDR1 LNHDA and CDR2 SQIVND come from the germline V gene (reference sequence). The CDR3 is 14 residues long. This TCR came from a man aged 25-40 years in good health and CMV-seronegative. The chain has TRBV19 and TRBJ2-2; 8 bases line up with TRBD1. Sample: PBMCs. Written as DNA, the CDR3 is TGTGCCAGTAGTACGACAGGGGCGGTCGGGGAGCTGTTTTTT. This translates into CASSTTGAVGELFF.